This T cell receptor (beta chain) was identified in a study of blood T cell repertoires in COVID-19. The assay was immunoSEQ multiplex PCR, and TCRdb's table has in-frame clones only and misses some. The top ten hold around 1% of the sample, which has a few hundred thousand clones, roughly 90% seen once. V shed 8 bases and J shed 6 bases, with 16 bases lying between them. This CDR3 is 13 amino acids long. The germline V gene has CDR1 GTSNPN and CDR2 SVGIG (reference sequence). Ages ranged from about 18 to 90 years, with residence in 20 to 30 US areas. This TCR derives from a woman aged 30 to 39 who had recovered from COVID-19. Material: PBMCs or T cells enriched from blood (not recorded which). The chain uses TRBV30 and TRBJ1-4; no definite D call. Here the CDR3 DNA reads TGTGCCGGGGAAGGAATGGCGGATGAAAAACTGTTTTTT. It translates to CAGEGMADEKLFF.